This T cell receptor beta chain was retrieved from a study of blood T cell repertoires in COVID-19. Using immunoSEQ multiplex PCR, the repertoire was profiled, and TCRdb retains in-frame clones only, with some absent. The table lists over 150,000 clones, almost 85% of them singletons. There are 14 residues in the CDR3. The V gene's germline CDR1 is SGHTA and CDR2 FQGNSA. The trim removed 4 bases at V and 7 bases at J, leaving 4 bases unmatched. This sequence originates from a man between 18 and 29 years old with active or convalescent COVID-19. This chain joins TRBV7-2 and TRBJ1-5; TRBD1 aligns across 10 bases. Material for sequencing was peripheral blood. CDR3 in amino acids: CASSSRTGGQPQHF. The CDR3 nucleotides are TGTGCCAGCAGCTCAAGGACAGGGGGACAGCCCCAGCATTTT.